Below, one TCR beta chain is given with its context. This sample was included in a study of blood T cell repertoires in COVID-19. Germline CDR1 is LNHDA and CDR2 is SQIVND (reference sequence). CDR3 length: 14 amino acids. With 0 bases removed from V and 4 bases from J, the gap between germline ends came to 9 bases. Sequenced by immunoSEQ multiplex PCR; TCRdb stores in-frame clones only, minus some. The table includes 140,000 to 150,000 clones, around four fifths detected once. J is TRBJ1-1 and V is TRBV19; D is unresolved. This sequence originates from a middle-aged woman with active or convalescent COVID-19. Input material: peripheral blood. CDR3 sequence reads: CASSIDLESTEAFF. CDR3 DNA: TGTGCCAGTAGTATAGATCTAGAGAGCACTGAAGCTTTCTTT. The whole variable domain, filled in from reference TRBV19 and TRBJ1-1, reads DGGITQSPKYLFRKEGQNVTLSCEQNLNHDAMYWYRQDPGQGLRLIYYSQIVNDFQKGDIAEGYSVSREKKESFPLTVTSAQKNPTAFYLCASSIDLESTEAFFGQGTRLTVV.